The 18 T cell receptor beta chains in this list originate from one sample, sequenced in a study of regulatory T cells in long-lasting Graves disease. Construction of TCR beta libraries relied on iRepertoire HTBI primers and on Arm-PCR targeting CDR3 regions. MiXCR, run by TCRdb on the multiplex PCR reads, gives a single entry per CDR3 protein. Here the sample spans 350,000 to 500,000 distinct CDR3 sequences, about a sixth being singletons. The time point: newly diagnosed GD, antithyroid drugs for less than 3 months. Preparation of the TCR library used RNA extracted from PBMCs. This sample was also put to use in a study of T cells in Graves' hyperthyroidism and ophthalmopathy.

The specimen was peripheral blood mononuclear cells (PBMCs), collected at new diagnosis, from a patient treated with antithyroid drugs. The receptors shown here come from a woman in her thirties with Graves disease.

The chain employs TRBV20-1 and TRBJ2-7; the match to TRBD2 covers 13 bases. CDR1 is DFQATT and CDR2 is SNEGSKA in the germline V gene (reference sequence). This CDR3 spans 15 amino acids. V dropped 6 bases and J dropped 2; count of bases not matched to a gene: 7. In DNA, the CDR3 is TGCAGTGCACCCCTACTAGCGGGAGGGACCTACGAGCAGTACTTC. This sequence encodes CSAPLLAGGTYEQYF.

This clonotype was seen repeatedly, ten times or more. The CDR3 DNA sequence: TGCAGTGCTAGAAGGGGAGCCGGGAGCGGCTACGAGCAGTACTTC. Protein sequence: CSARRGAGSGYEQYF. The gene calls are TRBV20-1 and TRBJ2-7, with D possibly TRBD2 on 6 matching bases. Germline values: CDR1 DFQATT, CDR2 SNEGSKA (reference sequence). V lost 2 bases, J lost 3 bases, and 17 bases lay in between. The CDR3 totals 15 residues.

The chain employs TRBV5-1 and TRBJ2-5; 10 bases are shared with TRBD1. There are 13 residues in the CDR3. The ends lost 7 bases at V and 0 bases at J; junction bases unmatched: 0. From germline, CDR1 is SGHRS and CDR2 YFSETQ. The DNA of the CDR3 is TGCGCCAGCGGGACAGGGGACCAAGAGACCCAGTACTTC. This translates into CASGTGDQETQYF.

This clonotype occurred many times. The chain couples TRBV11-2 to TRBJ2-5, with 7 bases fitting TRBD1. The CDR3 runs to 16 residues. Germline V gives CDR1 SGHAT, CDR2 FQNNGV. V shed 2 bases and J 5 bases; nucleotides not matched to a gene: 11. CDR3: CASSLYGDSSRETQYF. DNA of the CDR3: TGTGCCAGCAGCTTATACGGGGACAGCAGTAGGGAGACCCAGTACTTC.

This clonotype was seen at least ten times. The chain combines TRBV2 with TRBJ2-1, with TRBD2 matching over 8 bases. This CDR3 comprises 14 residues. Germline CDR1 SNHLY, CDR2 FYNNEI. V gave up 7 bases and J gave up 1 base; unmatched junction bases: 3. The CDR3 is CASTREASYNEQFF. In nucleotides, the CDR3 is TGTGCCAGCACGCGGGAGGCTTCCTACAATGAGCAGTTCTTC. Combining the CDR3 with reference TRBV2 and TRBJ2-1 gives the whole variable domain EPEVTQTPSHQVTQMGQEVILRCVPISNHLYFYWYRQILGQKVEFLVSFYNNEISEKSEIFDDQFSVERPDGSNFTLKIRSTKLEDSAMYFCASTREASYNEQFFGPGTRLTVL.

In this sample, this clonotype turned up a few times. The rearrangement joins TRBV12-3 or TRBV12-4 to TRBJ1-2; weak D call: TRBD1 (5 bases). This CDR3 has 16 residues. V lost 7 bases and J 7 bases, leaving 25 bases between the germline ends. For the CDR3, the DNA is TGTGCCAGCACCCTAGGGGTTTCTGGGTTAAGTGGTGGCTACACCTTC. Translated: CASTLGVSGLSGGYTF.

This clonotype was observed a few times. The CDR3: CASSADVADTQYF. The CDR3 DNA reads TGTGCCAGCAGCGCGGACGTCGCAGATACGCAGTATTTT. The chain is built from TRBV9 and TRBJ2-3; D is uncertain. V lost 3 bases, J lost 4 bases, and 9 bases lay in between. In germline, CDR1 is SGDLS, CDR2 YYNGEE. This CDR3 comprises 13 residues.

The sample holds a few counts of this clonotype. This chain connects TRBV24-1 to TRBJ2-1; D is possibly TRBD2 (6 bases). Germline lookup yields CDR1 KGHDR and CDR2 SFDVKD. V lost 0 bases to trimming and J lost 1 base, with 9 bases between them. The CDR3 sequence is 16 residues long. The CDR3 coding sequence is TGTGCCACCAGTGATTTGCGGGCGGGGTCCTACAATGAGCAGTTCTTC. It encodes CATSDLRAGSYNEQFF.

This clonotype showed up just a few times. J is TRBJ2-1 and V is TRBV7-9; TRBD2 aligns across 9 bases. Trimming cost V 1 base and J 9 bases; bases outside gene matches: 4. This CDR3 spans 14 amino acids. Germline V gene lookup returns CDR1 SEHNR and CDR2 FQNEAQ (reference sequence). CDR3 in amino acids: CASSLGGRALEQFF. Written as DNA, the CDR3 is TGTGCCAGCAGCTTAGGCGGGAGGGCCCTTGAGCAGTTCTTC.

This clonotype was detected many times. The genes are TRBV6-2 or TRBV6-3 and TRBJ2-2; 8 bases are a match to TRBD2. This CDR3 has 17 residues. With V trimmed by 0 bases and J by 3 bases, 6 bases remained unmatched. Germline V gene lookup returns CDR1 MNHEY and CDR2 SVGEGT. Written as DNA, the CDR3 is TGTGCCAGCAGTTACTCGAGGGTTAGCGGGGACACCGGGGAGCTGTTTTTT. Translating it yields CASSYSRVSGDTGELFF.

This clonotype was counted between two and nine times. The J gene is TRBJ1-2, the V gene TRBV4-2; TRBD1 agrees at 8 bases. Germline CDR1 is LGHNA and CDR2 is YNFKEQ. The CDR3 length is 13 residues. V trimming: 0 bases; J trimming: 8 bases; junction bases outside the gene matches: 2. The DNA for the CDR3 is TGTGCCAGCAGCCAAGAGACAGGGGAGGGCTACACCTTC. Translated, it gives CASSQETGEGYTF.

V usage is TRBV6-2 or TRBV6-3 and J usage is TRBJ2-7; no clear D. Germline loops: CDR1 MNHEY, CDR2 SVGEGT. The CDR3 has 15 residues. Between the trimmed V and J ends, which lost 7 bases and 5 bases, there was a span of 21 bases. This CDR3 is CASTHVLGPRDEQYF. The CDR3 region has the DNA TGTGCCAGCACTCACGTCCTCGGACCTAGGGACGAGCAGTACTTC.

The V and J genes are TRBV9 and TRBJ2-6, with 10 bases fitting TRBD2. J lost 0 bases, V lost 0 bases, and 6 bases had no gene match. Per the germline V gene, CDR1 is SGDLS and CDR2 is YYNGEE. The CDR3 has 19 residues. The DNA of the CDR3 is TGTGCCAGCAGCGTAGAGTCCGGGACTAGCGACTCTGGGGCCAACGTCCTGACTTTC. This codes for CASSVESGTSDSGANVLTF.

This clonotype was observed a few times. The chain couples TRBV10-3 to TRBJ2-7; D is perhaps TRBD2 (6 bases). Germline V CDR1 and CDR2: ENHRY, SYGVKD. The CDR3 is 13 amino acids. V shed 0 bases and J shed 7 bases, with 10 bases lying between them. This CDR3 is CAISESRGREQYF. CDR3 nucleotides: TGTGCCATCAGTGAGTCGCGGGGTAGGGAGCAGTACTTC.

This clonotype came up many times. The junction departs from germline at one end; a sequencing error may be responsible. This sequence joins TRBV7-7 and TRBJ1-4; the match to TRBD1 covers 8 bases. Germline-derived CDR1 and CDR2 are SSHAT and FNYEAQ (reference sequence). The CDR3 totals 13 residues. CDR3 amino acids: CASSPGQGRELFF. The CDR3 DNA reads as TGTGCTAGCAGTCCAGGACAGGGTCGAGAACTGTTTTTT. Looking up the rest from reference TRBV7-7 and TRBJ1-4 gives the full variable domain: GAGVSQSPRYKVTKRGQDVTLRCDPISSHATLYWYQQALGQGPEFLTYFNYEAQPDKSGLPSDRFSAERPEGSISTLTIQRTEQRDSAMYRCASSPGQGRELFFGSGTQLSVL.

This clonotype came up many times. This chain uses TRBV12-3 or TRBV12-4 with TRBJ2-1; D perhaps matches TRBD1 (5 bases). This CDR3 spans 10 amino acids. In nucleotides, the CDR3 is TGTGCTACAGGTGACAATGAGCAGTTCTTC. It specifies CATGDNEQFF.

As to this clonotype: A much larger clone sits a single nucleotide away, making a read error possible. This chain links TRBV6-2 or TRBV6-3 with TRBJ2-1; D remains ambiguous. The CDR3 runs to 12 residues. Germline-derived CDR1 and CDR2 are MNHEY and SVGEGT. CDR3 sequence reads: CASSYESYEEFF. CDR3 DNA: TGTGCCAGCAGTTACGAGAGTTATGAGGAGTTCTTC.

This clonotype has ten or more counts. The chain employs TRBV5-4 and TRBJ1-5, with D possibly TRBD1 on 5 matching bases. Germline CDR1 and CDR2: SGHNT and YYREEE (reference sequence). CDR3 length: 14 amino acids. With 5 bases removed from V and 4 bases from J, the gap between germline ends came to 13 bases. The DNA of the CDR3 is TGTGCCAGCAGTAATGGAGGGGCTAATCAGCCCCAGCATTTT. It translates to CASSNGGANQPQHF.